This T cell receptor beta chain emerged from a study of cytomegalovirus exposure and HLA in healthy donors. Points from the study as a whole: What TCR beta sequences reportedly achieved was accurate prediction of HLA-A and HLA-B alleles in most subjects. Researchers had no immune exposure information except CMV serostatus available. The authors later linked a missense DCLRE1C variant to TCR beta V- and J-gene trimming.

The PCR had 60 Vbeta and 13 Jbeta primers. Sequencing was performed with immunoSEQ multiplex PCR; in TCRdb, only in-frame clones are kept and a portion is missing. The table includes approximately 160,000 clones, 80% to 85% detected once. CDR1 and CDR2 from the germline V gene are SNHLY and FYNNEI. This CDR3 is built from 20 residues. V dropped 6 bases and J dropped 0 bases, with 24 bases sitting between them. For this clone: Its specificity is unknown.

The gene calls are TRBV2 and TRBJ2-6; D gene ambiguous. This sequence was found in a girl aged 2 to 9 in good health and CMV-seropositive. Sequencing was done on a sample of PBMCs. In DNA form, the CDR3 reads TGTGCCAGCAGGCCGAATATAGCTCCGAGCTCTTCCTCTGGGGCCAACGTCCTGACTTTC. Amino acid sequence: CASRPNIAPSSSSGANVLTF.